This is a list of T cell receptor beta chains from one sample in a study of brain T cells in children with intractable seizures. Sequencing used immunoSEQ multiplex PCR; TCRdb keeps in-frame clones, though not all of them. The sample carries about 340,000 clones, more than 85% recorded once. This sample comprised peripheral blood, obtained 4 to 5 months after surgery. These receptors all come from a boy younger than two with tuberous sclerosis and intractable seizures. CDR3s leave out the opening cysteine and the closing phenylalanine or tryptophan.

j_call	v_call	cdr3_aa
TRBJ2-3	TRBV11-2	ASSLEGGNTQY
TRBJ1-1	TRBV2	ASSPRGILNTEAF
TRBJ2-5	TRBV9	ASSVGLQLAGGETQY
TRBJ1-4	TRBV6-5	ASGTGLNEKLF
TRBJ2-1	TRBV6-5	ASSSRTSGDYNEQF
TRBJ1-1	TRBV6-5	ASSYSIGQNTEAF
TRBJ2-3	TRBV7-3	ASSLRGQQTDTQY
TRBJ1-2	TRBV3-1/TRBV3-2	ASGQDYGYT
TRBJ2-3	TRBV11-3	ASSRGGDTDTQY
TRBJ2-2	TRBV4-1	ASSPQEYTGELF
TRBJ1-2	TRBV6-6	ASGKDSPYGYT
TRBJ2-3	TRBV18	ASSRGGSGNTDTQY
TRBJ2-2	TRBV9	MTNPTGELF
TRBJ1-6	TRBV5-4	ASSPGGYNSPLH
TRBJ2-3	TRBV5-1	ASSLVGSTDTQY
TRBJ1-5	TRBV7-2	ASSLAGTGYSNQPQH
TRBJ1-1	TRBV6-1	ASSESDRGRRTEAF
TRBJ1-2	TRBV30	AWSLQGEGYT
TRBJ2-5	TRBV18	ASSPSTYSAQETQY
TRBJ2-2	TRBV19	ASNRDAPGELF
TRBJ1-5	TRBV2	ASMDGNQPQH
TRBJ1-1	TRBV30	AWSAGTNGNTEAF